This TCR beta chain was recorded in a study of T cell changes during pregnancy in multiple sclerosis. The CDR3 totals 14 residues. Germline CDR1 and CDR2: LGHNA and YSLEER. With 5 bases removed from V and 4 bases from J, the gap between germline ends came to 14 bases. Sequencing used immunoSEQ multiplex PCR; TCRdb keeps in-frame clones, though not all of them. The table includes 55,000 to 65,000 clones, around 93% detected once. This receptor was taken from a female donor with multiple sclerosis, enrolled in a pregnancy study. The V call is TRBV4-3, the J call TRBJ1-2, with D uncertain. The sample was peripheral blood, taken in the first trimester of pregnancy. The CDR3 DNA reads TGCGCCAGCAGCGTTTCGCACAGCACCTATGGCTACACCTTC. It is translated as CASSVSHSTYGYTF.